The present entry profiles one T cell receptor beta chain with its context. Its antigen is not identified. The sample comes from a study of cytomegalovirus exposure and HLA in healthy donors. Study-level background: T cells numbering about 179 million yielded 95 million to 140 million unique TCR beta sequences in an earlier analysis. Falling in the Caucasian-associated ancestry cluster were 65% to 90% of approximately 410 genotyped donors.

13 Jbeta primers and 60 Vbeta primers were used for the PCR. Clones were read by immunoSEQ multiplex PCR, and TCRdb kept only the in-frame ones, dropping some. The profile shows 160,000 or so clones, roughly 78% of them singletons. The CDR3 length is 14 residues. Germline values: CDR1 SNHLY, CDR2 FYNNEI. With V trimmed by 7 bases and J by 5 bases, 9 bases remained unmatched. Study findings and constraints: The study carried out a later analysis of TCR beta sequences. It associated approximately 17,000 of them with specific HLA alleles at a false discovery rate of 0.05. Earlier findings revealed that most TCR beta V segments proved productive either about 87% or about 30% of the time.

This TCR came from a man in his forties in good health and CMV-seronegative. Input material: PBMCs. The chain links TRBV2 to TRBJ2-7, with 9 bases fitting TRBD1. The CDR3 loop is CASTLDRGSDEQYF. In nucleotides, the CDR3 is TGTGCCAGCACCCTGGACAGGGGAAGTGACGAGCAGTACTTC.